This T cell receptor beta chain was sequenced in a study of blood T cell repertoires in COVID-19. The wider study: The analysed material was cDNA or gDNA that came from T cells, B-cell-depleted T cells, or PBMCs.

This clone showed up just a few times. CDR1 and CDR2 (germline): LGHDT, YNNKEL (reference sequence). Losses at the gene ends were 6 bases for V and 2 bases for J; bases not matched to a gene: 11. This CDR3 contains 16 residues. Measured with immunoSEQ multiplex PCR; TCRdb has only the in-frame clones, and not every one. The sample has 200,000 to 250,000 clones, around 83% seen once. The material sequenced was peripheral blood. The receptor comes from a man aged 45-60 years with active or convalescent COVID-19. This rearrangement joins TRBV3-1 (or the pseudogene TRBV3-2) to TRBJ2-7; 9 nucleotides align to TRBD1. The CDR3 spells CASSPRRRTGAYEQYF. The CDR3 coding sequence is TGTGCCAGCAGTCCCCGACGCAGGACAGGGGCCTACGAGCAGTACTTC.